This entry features one T cell receptor beta chain sequence. Its specificity is unknown. These data are taken from a study of T cell responses to AZD1222 COVID-19 vaccine. Study-level findings and limits: Only a handful of AZD1222 recipients, six or seven in all, had baseline seropositivity.

Assay used: immunoSEQ multiplex PCR; TCRdb lists only in-frame clones, some missing. The sample yields tens of thousands of clones, around 86% seen once. Sequencing was performed on peripheral blood, taken on day 0 of AZD1222 vaccination. This TCR derives from an adult in good health.

CDR3 coding DNA: TGTGCCAGCAGTGAAATAGGACAGTCGATCGAGCAGTACTTC. This sequence encodes CASSEIGQSIEQYF. The chain recombines TRBV6-1 with TRBJ2-7; perhaps TRBD1 as D (6 bases). Germline V lookup: CDR1 MNHNS, CDR2 SASEGT. The CDR3 contains 14 residues. Trimming removed 2 bases from V and 6 bases from J, with 14 bases in between.